This T cell receptor (beta chain) was identified in a study of cytomegalovirus exposure and HLA in healthy donors. Study in general: An analysis done earlier identified about 120 million unique TCR beta sequences from approximately 180 million T cells. Study observations and caveats: There were some V segments, including TRBV6-2 and TRBV6-3, excluded as indistinguishable. The study recorded 150 to 200 TCR beta chains that were cytomegalovirus-associated.

Remarks on this clone: Its target is not known.

CDR1 and CDR2 from the germline V gene are LNHDA and SQIVND (reference sequence). The CDR3 has 16 residues. Trimming pared 9 bases from V and 0 bases from J, leaving 21 bases between. The study ran its PCR with 60 Vbeta and 13 Jbeta primers. The method was immunoSEQ multiplex PCR; TCRdb's version includes in-frame clones alone and lacks a portion of them. Of around 190,000 clones in the sample, around 80% were seen once. Sequenced sample: PBMCs. This clonotype originated in a girl aged 2-9 years in good health and CMV-seropositive. The gene calls are TRBV19 and TRBJ2-7; D might be TRBD2 (6 bases). In DNA, the CDR3 is TGTGCCAGCCGGGGATGGTCGAGGAGGGGCTCCTACGAGCAGTACTTC. This codes for CASRGWSRRGSYEQYF. Full variable domain (rest looked up from reference TRBV19 and TRBJ2-7): DGGITQSPKYLFRKEGQNVTLSCEQNLNHDAMYWYRQDPGQGLRLIYYSQIVNDFQKGDIAEGYSVSREKKESFPLTVTSAQKNPTAFYLCASRGWSRRGSYEQYFGPGTRLTVT.